This TCR beta chain was recorded in a study of vaccination and CD4 T cells after COVID-19. Study background: Timing of post-vaccine sample collection was a median around 75 days after dose two, with a range of 14 to 241.

The table lists this clonotype with a few counts. Its antigen is still unknown. The Oncomine TCR Beta short-read assay sequenced DNA from cultured CD4+ T cells. Each CDR3 protein gets one entry after TCRdb re-called the PCR reads with MiXCR. The data show under 20,000 distinct CDR3 sequences, more than 20% seen once. Treatment of the sample: approximately nine-day PBMC culture with coronavirus spike peptide pools or control peptides (ViraFEST assay). The CDR3 covers 17 residues. V gave up 5 bases and J gave up 5 bases; unmatched junction bases: 12. CDR1 is SGHVS and CDR2 is FQNEAQ in the germline V gene.

The V call is TRBV7-8, the J call TRBJ2-2; TRBD1 matches 9 bases. The sample was cultured CD4+ T cells from blood. This TCR derives from a human donor with COVID-19. CDR3 amino acids: CASSLTRNRGQTGELFF. The CDR3 coding sequence is TGTGCCAGCAGCCTCACCAGAAACAGGGGGCAGACCGGGGAGCTGTTTTTT.